The 7 T cell receptor beta chains given below trace back to one sample, sequenced in a study of blood T cell repertoires in COVID-19. Some clones are missing from TCRdb's copy, which holds only in-frame ones; the method was immunoSEQ multiplex PCR. This table has hundreds of thousands of clones, around nine tenths appearing once. The material sequenced was peripheral blood. These TCRs come from a woman aged 70-85 years with COVID-19, enrolled during active disease.

The chain carries TRBV24-1 and TRBJ1-5, with D perhaps TRBD1 (5 bases). The CDR3 contains 14 residues. V lost 6 bases and J 4 bases, leaving 12 bases between the germline ends. The germline V gene has CDR1 KGHDR and CDR2 SFDVKD. In nucleotides, the CDR3 is TGTGCCACCAGTTCGGACGGGACTAATCAGCCCCAGCATTTT. Protein product: CATSSDGTNQPQHF.

This clone was found a few times. The genes are TRBV7-2 and TRBJ1-2; 7 nucleotides align to TRBD1. The trim removed 5 bases at V and 10 bases at J, leaving 10 bases unmatched. The germline V gene encodes CDR1 SGHTA and CDR2 FQGNSA. CDR3 length equals 13 residues. The DNA of the CDR3 is TGTGCCAGCAGCCCCGCGCGACAGGGTAACTACACCTTC. Its translation is CASSPARQGNYTF.

The rearrangement joins TRBV30 to TRBJ1-1; TRBD1 matches 10 bases. The CDR3 runs to 14 residues. The germline V gene has CDR1 GTSNPN and CDR2 SVGIG (reference sequence). With 0 bases clipped from V and 6 bases from J, the junction kept 4 bases outside the gene matches. The CDR3 DNA reads TGTGCCTGGAGTGTTTGGGACAGGGGCCCTGAAGCTTTCTTT. Residues: CAWSVWDRGPEAFF. The entire variable domain, with the rest obtained from reference TRBV30 and TRBJ1-1, is as follows: SQTIHQWPATLVQPVGSPLSLECTVEGTSNPNLYWYRQAAGRGLQLLFYSVGIGQISSEVPQNLSASRPQDRQFILSSKKLLLSDSGFYLCAWSVWDRGPEAFFGQGTRLTVV.

In its sample, this clone was seen a few times. In nucleotides, the CDR3 is TGTGCCAGCAGCTTCGCGACAGGTTGGAATTCACCCCTCCACTTT. Its protein product is CASSFATGWNSPLHF. V gene TRBV5-6 combines with J gene TRBJ1-6, with D tentatively TRBD1 (6 bases). The CDR3 sequence is 15 residues long. Germline V gives CDR1 SGHDT, CDR2 YYEEEE. Trimming took off 2 bases at V and 7 bases at J, with 13 bases between the two ends. Variable domain in full (rest from reference TRBV5-6 and TRBJ1-6): DAGVTQSPTHLIKTRGQQVTLRCSPKSGHDTVSWYQQALGQGPQFIFQYYEEEERQRGNFPDRFSGHQFPNYSSELNVNALLLGDSALYLCASSFATGWNSPLHFGNGTRLTVT.

V usage is TRBV7-3 and J usage is TRBJ2-2, with 10 bases matching TRBD2. The V gene end was trimmed by 4 bases and the J gene end by 7 bases; junction bases not matched to a gene: 0. This CDR3 comprises 13 residues. Germline assignment: CDR1 SGHTA and CDR2 FQGTGA. CDR3 DNA: TGTGCCAGCAGCTCTAGCGGGGGCGGGGAGCTGTTTTTT. Amino acids: CASSSSGGGELFF.

The chain recombines TRBV5-6 with TRBJ1-2, with 8 nucleotides matching TRBD1. Trimming removed 3 bases from V and 3 bases from J; junction bases left unmatched: 4. This CDR3 is built from 14 residues. Looked up from germline, CDR1 is SGHDT and CDR2 is YYEEEE. CDR3 sequence: CASSSQGGHYGYTF. CDR3 DNA: TGTGCCAGCAGCTCACAGGGGGGACACTATGGCTACACCTTC.

This chain links TRBV2 with TRBJ2-1; 8 positions agree with TRBD2. Germline CDR1 SNHLY, CDR2 FYNNEI. The CDR3 is 17 amino acids. After removal of 4 bases from V and 0 bases from J, the junction contained 8 bases not matched to a gene. CDR3: CASSVRRGESSYNEQFF. Here the CDR3 DNA reads TGTGCCAGCAGTGTACGGCGGGGGGAGAGCTCCTACAATGAGCAGTTCTTC.